This T cell receptor (beta chain) was identified in a study of cytomegalovirus exposure and HLA in healthy donors. In the study overall: The approximately 720 first-cohort repertoires and the 95 to 150 validation repertoires shared the same platform, a later analysis reported.

General study findings and limits: Cytomegalovirus association was assigned to about 150 TCR beta chains.

Regarding this clone: What it recognizes is unknown.

Some clones are missing from TCRdb's copy, which holds only in-frame ones; the method was immunoSEQ multiplex PCR. The repertoire holds over 150,000 clones, approximately 80% seen once, with about an eighth in the top ten. Donors came from a validation cohort of approximately 110 subjects, distinct from the first 666-subject cohort. The CDR3 runs 15 residues. Germline loops: CDR1 MDHEN, CDR2 SYDVKM. With 7 bases clipped from V and 2 bases from J, the junction kept 8 bases outside the gene matches. Material: PBMCs. The chain employs TRBV28 and TRBJ2-7; TRBD1 agrees at 10 bases. The clonotype originates from a woman aged 25 to 39 in good health and CMV-seropositive. The CDR3 reads CASTTPGQGPYEQYF. As DNA, the CDR3 is TGTGCCAGCACGACCCCGGGACAGGGGCCCTACGAGCAGTACTTC. The whole variable domain, filled in from reference TRBV28 and TRBJ2-7, reads DVKVTQSSRYLVKRTGEKVFLECVQDMDHENMFWYRQDPGLGLRLIYFSYDVKMKEKGDIPEGYSVSREKKERFSLILESASTNQTSMYLCASTTPGQGPYEQYFGPGTRLTVT.